This T cell receptor (beta chain) was captured in a study of shared clonotypes between healthy human individuals. Study in general: There were three CD4 naive, three CD4 memory, two CD8 naive and one CD8 memory plates per donor. Study results and limitations: Relative to memory subsets, naive subsets generally showed larger estimated richness. The four-donor shared clonotypes exceeded non-shared clonotypes in generation probability, with non-shared ones scoring lower.

The CDR3 sequence is 13 residues long. Germline V gene lookup returns CDR1 SGDLS and CDR2 YYNGEE. V was shortened by 0 bases and J by 6 bases, with 8 bases between the two germline ends. This clone was counted a single time. Its antigen is unknown. The authors' processing: As immunoSEQ supplied junction-only sequences (without quality scores), filtering differed. Assay used: immunoSEQ multiplex PCR; TCRdb lists only in-frame clones, some missing. For V, J and clone size, that table is used; D and trimming come from the DNA. The data show around 1.1 million clones, 75% to 85% seen once. Sequencing was performed on memory CD4+ T cells from PBMCs. Specified subset: CD45RA-negative fraction. The chain uses TRBV9 and TRBJ2-3, with D hard to call. The TCR originated in a man younger than 35 in good health. Some clones in this sample may be carry-over from other donors' samples. In DNA form, the CDR3 reads TGTGCCAGCAGCGTAGCTCTCGGGGATACGCAGTATTTT. This translates into CASSVALGDTQYF.